This T cell receptor (beta chain) was recorded in a study of T cell responses to AZD1222 COVID-19 vaccine (dated by TCRdb to 2020 to 2023). The study in broad terms: TCR sequencing was performed for over 230 trial participants, of whom roughly 200 were given two doses of AZD1222 and around 25 were given two doses of MenACWY control vaccine. Enrollment into the trials was organized by age into subgroups of 18-55, 56-69 and 70-plus years, and those subgroups contained roughly 140, 27 and 60 TCR-sequenced participants, respectively.

Overall study results and their limits: Participants were mostly white British and included more females than males, and it was suggested by the authors that clonal diversity may have been underestimated. Because no day 14 peak-response samples were available, repertoires were characterized only after the peak T cell response. The vaccine-associated CD4 TCRs covered the entire spike protein, and the dominant responses fell in regions 160-218 and 743-854. Reportedly, close to half of the unique spike-specific TCRs recognized epitopes lying outside the regions that are mutated in the B.1.351 and B.1.1.7 variants. A significant rise in spike-specific TCR breadth and depth was observed after two AZD1222 doses relative to day 0 and relative to MenACWY recipients. The 56-69-year group was small, and its depth increase did not reach significance, likely because of low power. Conclusions about previously exposed vaccinees are limited because only a handful of AZD1222 recipients were SARS-CoV-2 seropositive at baseline.

The CDR3 spans 14 residues, from the cysteine through the phenylalanine. The DNA shown is the 42-base CDR3, in frame from base 1. CDR1 and CDR2, looked up from the germline V gene, are MNHNS and SASEGT. Deletion took 1 base off V and 4 bases off J, with a span of 10 bases between the germline ends. The time point label of this sample denotes: about 28 days (+/-7) after the second vaccine dose. Because spike-specific TCR depth and breadth did not differ between the two schedules, AZD1222 recipients who got a second dose at roughly 4 weeks were pooled with those who got a second dose at roughly 12 weeks. The vaccinee samples were drawn from two UK trials, COV001 and COV002, one of which was a single-blind randomized controlled phase 2/3 trial testing AZD1222 (ChAdOx1 nCoV-19) in healthy adults. For TCRbeta chain sequencing, PBMC samples from trial participants were taken at day 0 and at day 28 after the second dose.

The CDR3 regions of human TCRbeta chains were analyzed by immunosequencing. Processing in the source paper ran as follows. Repertoire TCRs were checked for matches against a reference library of SARS-CoV-2-specific TCRs that had been generated using the MIRA antigen-specificity platform. Breadth meant the fraction of unique TCRs that were SARS-CoV-2-associated, whereas depth meant the fraction of total T cells that were SARS-CoV-2-associated. Using the MIRA data, each spike-specific TCR was assigned both to the spike region to which the TCR was reactive and to a CD4 or CD8 class. Log10-transformed breadth and depth values were compared by one-way ANOVA with Sidak's multiple comparisons tests. The table was pulled from immuneACCESS by TCRdb, which kept in-frame rearrangements only. Such tables lose some clones; where checked, under half of the loss comes from unresolved V genes, and the rest has no known cause. The V and J calls and clone size were taken over from that table, and D and trimming were inferred from the DNA. Within this sample are 110,000 or so clones, with around 89% of them counted one time only. About 7.1% of the sample rests with the top ten.

A note on this clone: There is no known antigen for this receptor. Within one base of it there is no much larger clone, and no base qualities were kept.

The sequencing here drew on peripheral blood, taken 28 days after the second AZD1222 dose. The rearrangement joined TRBV6-1 to TRBJ1-2, and perhaps TRBD1 as D gene, on 5 matching bases. The clonotype was recovered from an adult who received the AZD1222 COVID-19 vaccine. The CDR3 sequence is CASSEEDGAYGYTF. Read as DNA, the sequence is TGTGCCAGCAGTGAAGAGGACGGGGCCTATGGCTACACCTTC.